This T cell receptor beta chain was sequenced in a study of human thymus T cells (dated by TCRdb to about 2020). Regarding the complete study: TCR alpha and beta repertoires from seven to nine infant thymus samples and four related peripheral blood samples were characterized in the study. Donor ages ranging from roughly 6 to 250 days were recorded, and more than five male and a couple of female infants were included in the cohort. Paper-wide results and their limitations: Biased V and J gene segment usage appeared to be present in both thymic and peripheral blood repertoires. On average, thymus samples gave 650,000 to 850,000 unique TCRB clonotypes, whereas blood samples gave about 84,000. The related research found that thymic TCR repertoires overlapped highly between unrelated individuals.

Of note for this clone: No antigen is known for it. No much larger clone exists at a distance of one base, and base qualities are not known.

TCRB and TCRAD loci were amplified from a standardized quantity of quality-controlled genomic DNA using the immunoSEQ multiplex PCR assay. The V(D)J region was spanned by amplicons of a length sufficient to cover the CDR3 and to identify V and J genes. Through the commercial immunoSEQ service, the amplicons were sequenced on an Illumina platform. In the authors' own workflow: Primer bias and sequencing errors were corrected using previously described methods, and TCRAD and TCRB definitions followed the IMGT database. Analysis of the repertoires was done with immunoSEQ Analyzer 3.0 and VDJTools and included basic statistics, V/J segment usage, diversity estimates, rarefaction and pairwise overlap. To estimate diversity, the Chao1, ChaoE, Efron-Thisted, Shannon and inverse Simpson indices were applied, and diversity was also estimated on datasets down-sampled to the smallest sample. Repertoire overlap was determined by strict matching of CDR3 nucleotide sequence, V gene and J gene, and Jaccard-based multidimensional scaling clustering was applied. TCRdb carries this immuneACCESS record with in-frame sequences only. Its versions omit some clonotypes, under half of them owing to an unresolved V gene in the studies checked, with the rest unexplained. The D gene and trimming were derived from the DNA, and the V and J assignments and clone size from that table. The sample has 120,000 or so clones on record, more than 90% of them singletons. More than 0.02% of the sample is held by the ten biggest clonotypes.

Thymus tissue was obtained as surgical resects removed during corrective cardiac surgery. The donors were immunologically healthy infants in Finland who had open corrective cardiac surgery for congenital heart defects. After being mechanically released from the tissue, thymocytes were kept at -70 degrees C in pellets of about 10-32 million cells. A QIAsymphony instrument was used to extract genomic DNA from the frozen cell pellets. The CDR3 numbers 20 residues from cysteine through phenylalanine. The sequence is cut down to CDR3 DNA, 60 bases in frame from base 1. Compared with germline, V lacks 0 bases and J lacks 1 base; bases without a gene match: 17. From the germline V gene, CDR1 is SGHAT and CDR2 is FQNNGV.

The V gene is TRBV11-2 and the J gene is TRBJ1-2; 7 bases in the junction line up with TRBD1. The specimen sequenced was thymus tissue. This sequence was found in a boy younger than two with a congenital heart defect but otherwise immunologically healthy. The nucleotide sequence reads as follows: TGTGCCAGCAGCTTAGATCGGTCAGGATACTCAAGGGGGCTTAACTATGGCTACACCTTC. This codes for CASSLDRSGYSRGLNYGYTF.